The rows below give T cell receptor beta chains drawn from one sample of a study of T cells after yellow fever vaccination. TCRdb passed the 5' RACE reads through MiXCR, listing each CDR3 protein once. In the table there are 600,000 to 750,000 distinct CDR3 sequences, 12% of which are singletons. Source: PBMCs, taken on the day of the yellow fever booster vaccination. Receptor source: a man aged 25 to 40 who received the YFV17D yellow fever vaccine. CDR3s include the opening cysteine and the closing phenylalanine or tryptophan. Each record gives: D gene, clone size, CDR3 length, J gene, V gene, CDR3 DNA, CDR3 protein. The D gene is left open where the match is weak. The size field is filled for only some rows; it gives once, few, many or a size class.

d_gene: .
abundance: .
len: 17
j_gene: TRBJ1-3
v_gene: TRBV5-1
CDR3nt: TGCGCCAGCAGCGCCGGTGGGGGGGGGATCTCTGGAAACACCATATATTTT
CDR3aa: CASSAGGGGISGNTIYF

d_gene: .
abundance: few
len: 18
j_gene: TRBJ2-7
v_gene: TRBV5-1
CDR3nt: TGCGCCAGCAGCTTGGTTACAGGAGGCACGGGGAGGACCTACGAGCAGTACTTC
CDR3aa: CASSLVTGGTGRTYEQYF

d_gene: TRBD1
abundance: .
len: 16
j_gene: TRBJ2-7
v_gene: TRBV28
CDR3nt: TGTGCCAGCAGAAGTACCGGGACAGGGGGTGGTTACGAGCAGTACTTC
CDR3aa: CASRSTGTGGGYEQYF

d_gene: .
abundance: .
len: 14
j_gene: TRBJ2-7
v_gene: TRBV10-3
CDR3nt: TGTGCCATCAGTGCGTGGGACGGATCGGACGAGCAGTACTTC
CDR3aa: CAISAWDGSDEQYF

d_gene: .
abundance: few
len: 14
j_gene: TRBJ2-1
v_gene: TRBV20-1
CDR3nt: TGCAGTGCTAGTTGGATCAAACGGCCCCTTGAGCAGTTCTTC
CDR3aa: CSASWIKRPLEQFF

d_gene: .
abundance: .
len: 14
j_gene: TRBJ2-1
v_gene: TRBV6-1
CDR3nt: TGTGCCAGCAGTAATACCTGGGGTAGGGGCGAGCAGTTCTTC
CDR3aa: CASSNTWGRGEQFF

d_gene: TRBD1
abundance: .
len: 14
j_gene: TRBJ2-3
v_gene: TRBV29-1
CDR3nt: TGCAGCGTTGAGGGACAGGGGGCCACAGATACGCAGTATTTT
CDR3aa: CSVEGQGATDTQYF

d_gene: TRBD1
abundance: .
len: 15
j_gene: TRBJ2-1
v_gene: TRBV11-2
CDR3nt: TGTGCCAGCAGACCGACCGGGACAGGGTATTATGAGCAGTTCTTC
CDR3aa: CASRPTGTGYYEQFF

d_gene: .
abundance: .
len: 15
j_gene: TRBJ2-7
v_gene: TRBV12-3/TRBV12-4
CDR3nt: TGTGCCAGCAGTTCAACAGGGCTACTCTCCTACGAGCAGTACTTC
CDR3aa: CASSSTGLLSYEQYF

d_gene: .
abundance: .
len: 15
j_gene: TRBJ2-1
v_gene: TRBV7-6
CDR3nt: TGTGCCAGCAGCTCCTCGGGAGCGCCGGCCAATGAGCAGTTCTTC
CDR3aa: CASSSSGAPANEQFF

d_gene: .
abundance: few
len: 12
j_gene: TRBJ2-7
v_gene: TRBV29-1
CDR3nt: TGCAGCGTTGAGGACAGCACCTACGAGCAGTACTTC
CDR3aa: CSVEDSTYEQYF

d_gene: TRBD1
abundance: few
len: 14
j_gene: TRBJ2-7
v_gene: TRBV12-3/TRBV12-4
CDR3nt: TGTGCCAGCACCCCGGGACAGGGATGGGACGAGCAGTACTTC
CDR3aa: CASTPGQGWDEQYF

d_gene: TRBD2
abundance: few
len: 15
j_gene: TRBJ2-3
v_gene: TRBV20-1
CDR3nt: TGCAGTGCCCAAAAGGGAATAGCGGGAACCGATACGCAGTATTTT
CDR3aa: CSAQKGIAGTDTQYF

d_gene: .
abundance: .
len: 15
j_gene: TRBJ2-3
v_gene: TRBV5-4
CDR3nt: TGTGCCAGCAGCGGCGAGCGGGTTCAGTGGAATACGCAGTATTTT
CDR3aa: CASSGERVQWNTQYF

d_gene: .
abundance: few
len: 14
j_gene: TRBJ1-2
v_gene: TRBV4-3
CDR3nt: TGCGCCAGCAGCCAAGAAGGATCTAACTATGGCTACACCTTC
CDR3aa: CASSQEGSNYGYTF

d_gene: .
abundance: .
len: 14
j_gene: TRBJ2-1
v_gene: TRBV20-1
CDR3nt: TGCAGTGCCGTATACCCGAACAGCGGGAATGAGCAGTTCTTC
CDR3aa: CSAVYPNSGNEQFF

d_gene: .
abundance: .
len: 14
j_gene: TRBJ2-1
v_gene: TRBV6-5
CDR3nt: TGTGCCAGCAGTTACAAGGGCCAGGGAGCTGAGCAGTTCTTC
CDR3aa: CASSYKGQGAEQFF

d_gene: TRBD1
abundance: .
len: 19
j_gene: TRBJ2-6
v_gene: TRBV5-1
CDR3nt: TGCGCCAGCCGTTCACTCTCCGGGACAGGGGACTCTGGGGCCAACGTCCTGACTTTC
CDR3aa: CASRSLSGTGDSGANVLTF

d_gene: .
abundance: .
len: 14
j_gene: TRBJ2-3
v_gene: TRBV11-1
CDR3nt: TGTGCCAGCAGCTTGCGGAGGATCACAGATACGCAGTATTTT
CDR3aa: CASSLRRITDTQYF

d_gene: TRBD2
abundance: few
len: 13
j_gene: TRBJ2-7
v_gene: TRBV5-1
CDR3nt: TGCGCCAGCGGACTAGCGGGGCGATACGAGCAGTACTTC
CDR3aa: CASGLAGRYEQYF